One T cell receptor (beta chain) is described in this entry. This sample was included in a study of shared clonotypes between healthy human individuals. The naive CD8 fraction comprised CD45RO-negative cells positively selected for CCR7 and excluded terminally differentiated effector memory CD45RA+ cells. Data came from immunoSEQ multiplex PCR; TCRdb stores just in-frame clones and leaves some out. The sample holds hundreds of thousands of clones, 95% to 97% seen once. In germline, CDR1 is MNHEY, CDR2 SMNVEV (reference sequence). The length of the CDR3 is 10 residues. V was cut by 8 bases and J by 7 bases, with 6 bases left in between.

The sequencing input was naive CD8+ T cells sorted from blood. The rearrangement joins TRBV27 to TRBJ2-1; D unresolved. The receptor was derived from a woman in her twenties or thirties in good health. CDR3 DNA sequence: TGTGCCAGCGGCACTAATGAGCAGTTCTTC. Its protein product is CASGTNEQFF.